Listed here are 9 T cell receptor beta chains from one sample, sequenced in a study of OX40 agonist ivuxolimab in advanced cancers. The repertoire was sequenced with immunoSEQ multiplex PCR; TCRdb's copy has only in-frame clones and lacks some. The table shows more than 95,000 clones, with approximately 90% occurring only once. The source was CD4+ or CD8+ T cells sorted from blood, collected in a trial of the OX40 agonist ivuxolimab. All receptors derive from an adult with an advanced solid tumor such as melanoma, head and neck, liver or kidney cancer.

This chain uses TRBV21-1 with TRBJ2-5; TRBD2 was called by the table and not checked on the DNA. TRBV21-1 is termed a pseudogene. This CDR3 region has 16 residues. The CDR3 loop is CASSKEPSFFKETQYF. DNA of the CDR3: TGTGCCAGCAGCAAAGAACCTAGTTTTTTCAAGGAGACCCAGTACTTC.

The rearrangement joins TRBV27 to TRBJ1-1; D is ambiguous. V gave up 8 bases and J gave up 1 base, with 17 bases separating them. In germline, CDR1 is MNHEY, CDR2 SMNVEV (reference sequence). The CDR3 sequence is 15 residues long. CDR3 DNA: TGTGCCAGCGGATTACCCGCCGGAGGGAACACTGAAGCTTTCTTT. This encodes CASGLPAGGNTEAFF.

The rearrangement uses TRBV4-1 and TRBJ2-3; D gene unclear. This CDR3 comprises 14 residues. Trimming removed 3 bases from V and 2 bases from J, with 9 bases in between. Germline CDR1 and CDR2: MGHRA and YSYEKL. The CDR3 coding sequence is TGCGCCAGCAGCCAGCCGGGCGTCACAGATACGCAGTATTTT. Protein: CASSQPGVTDTQYF.

This clone was detected once. V is TRBV28 and J is TRBJ2-7; D tentatively reads TRBD1 or TRBD2 (5 bases each). The CDR3 runs to 14 residues. The germline V gene has CDR1 MDHEN and CDR2 SYDVKM. V was trimmed by 5 bases and J by 2 bases, leaving 13 bases between them. The CDR3 DNA is TGTGCCAGCAGTCCCCAGGGAGTCACCTACGAGCAGTACTTC. It encodes CASSPQGVTYEQYF.

The gene calls are TRBV6-5 and TRBJ2-7; D may match TRBD1 or TRBD2 (6 bases each). V was cut by 0 bases and J by 2 bases, with 14 bases left in between. This CDR3 is 16 amino acids long. Germline CDR1 and CDR2: MNHEY and SVGAGI. DNA of the CDR3: TGTGCCAGCAGTTACTCGATGAGGGGGGCGACCTACGAGCAGTACTTC. The encoded protein is CASSYSMRGATYEQYF.

The chain is built from TRBV7-2 and TRBJ2-3, with D maybe TRBD1 (6 bases). Germline V gene data show CDR1 as SGHTA and CDR2 as FQGNSA. V was shortened by 4 bases and J by 6 bases, with 14 bases between the two germline ends. This CDR3 contains 14 residues. The CDR3 DNA follows: TGTGCCAGCAGCTCCTGGGAAGGGGGTGATACGCAGTATTTT. This codes for CASSSWEGGDTQYF.

The CDR3 protein is CASSFGTNYNEQFF. CDR3 nucleotides: TGTGCCAGCAGCTTTGGGACTAACTACAATGAGCAGTTCTTC. J is TRBJ2-1 and V is TRBV7-8; 7 nucleotides line up with TRBD2. Germline V gene data show CDR1 as SGHVS and CDR2 as FQNEAQ. V lost 3 bases, J lost 3 bases, and 2 bases stayed unmatched. The CDR3 consists of 14 residues.

The CDR3 loop reads CASSLSRDSNQPQHF. The DNA of the CDR3 is TGTGCCAGCAGCTTATCGAGGGATAGCAATCAGCCCCAGCATTTT. The V and J genes are TRBV11-1 and TRBJ1-5; no clear D. V lost 2 bases, J lost 0 bases, and 8 bases lay in between. Germline CDR1 SGHAT, CDR2 FQDESV (reference sequence). CDR3 size: 15 residues.

The chain carries TRBV7-9 and TRBJ2-6; possible D gene TRBD1, 6 bases. CDR1 is SEHNR, CDR2 FQNEAQ, per germline (reference sequence). The CDR3 is made up of 16 amino acids. V gave up 0 bases and J gave up 2 bases, with 8 bases separating them. In nucleotides, the CDR3 is TGTGCCAGCAGCTTAGCCGCAGGGGCTGGGGCCAACGTCCTGACTTTC. Translating it yields CASSLAAGAGANVLTF.